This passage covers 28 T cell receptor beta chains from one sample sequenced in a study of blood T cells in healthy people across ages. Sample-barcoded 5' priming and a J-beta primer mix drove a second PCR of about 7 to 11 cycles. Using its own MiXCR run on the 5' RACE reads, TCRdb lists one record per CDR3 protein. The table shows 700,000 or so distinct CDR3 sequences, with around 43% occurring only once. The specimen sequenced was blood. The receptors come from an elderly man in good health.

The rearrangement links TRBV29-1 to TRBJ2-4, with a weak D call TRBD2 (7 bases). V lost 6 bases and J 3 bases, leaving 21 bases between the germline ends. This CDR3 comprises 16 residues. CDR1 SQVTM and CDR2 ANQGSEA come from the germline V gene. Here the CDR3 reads CSVGGRGGEYKNIQYF. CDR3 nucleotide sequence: TGCAGCGTGGGGGGGAGAGGGGGAGAGTACAAAAACATTCAGTACTTC.

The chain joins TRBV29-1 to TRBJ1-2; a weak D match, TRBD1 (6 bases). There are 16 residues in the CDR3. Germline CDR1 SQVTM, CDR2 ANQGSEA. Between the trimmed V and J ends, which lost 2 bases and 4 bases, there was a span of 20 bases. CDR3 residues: CSVEYPRGGLGYGYTF. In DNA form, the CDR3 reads TGCAGCGTTGAATACCCCAGAGGGGGTCTCGGCTATGGCTACACCTTC.

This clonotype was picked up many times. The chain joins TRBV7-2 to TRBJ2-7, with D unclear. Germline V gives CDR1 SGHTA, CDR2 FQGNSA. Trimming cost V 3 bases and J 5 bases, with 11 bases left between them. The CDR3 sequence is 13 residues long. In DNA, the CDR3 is TGTGCCAGCAGCTTGGGCCGTAACAACGAGCAGTACTTC. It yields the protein CASSLGRNNEQYF.

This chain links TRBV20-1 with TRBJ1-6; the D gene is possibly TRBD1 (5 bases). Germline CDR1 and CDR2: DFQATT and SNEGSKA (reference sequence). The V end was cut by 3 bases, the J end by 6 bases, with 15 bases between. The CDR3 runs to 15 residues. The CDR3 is CSASDTGTANSPLHF. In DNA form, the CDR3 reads TGCAGTGCTAGTGATACCGGGACCGCTAATTCACCCCTCCACTTT.

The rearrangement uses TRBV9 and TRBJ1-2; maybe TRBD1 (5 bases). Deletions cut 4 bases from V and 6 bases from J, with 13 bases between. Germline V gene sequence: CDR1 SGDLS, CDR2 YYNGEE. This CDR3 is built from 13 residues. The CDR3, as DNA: TGTGCCAGCAGCATAATCGGGACGGATGGCTACACCTTC. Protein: CASSIIGTDGYTF.

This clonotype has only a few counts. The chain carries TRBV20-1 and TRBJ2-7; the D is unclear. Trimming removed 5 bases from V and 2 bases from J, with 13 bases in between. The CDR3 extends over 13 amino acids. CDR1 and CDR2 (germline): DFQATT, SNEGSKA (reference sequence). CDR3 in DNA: TGCAGTGCTCTTAGGGTTGTAGCCTACGAGCAGTACTTC. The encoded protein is CSALRVVAYEQYF.

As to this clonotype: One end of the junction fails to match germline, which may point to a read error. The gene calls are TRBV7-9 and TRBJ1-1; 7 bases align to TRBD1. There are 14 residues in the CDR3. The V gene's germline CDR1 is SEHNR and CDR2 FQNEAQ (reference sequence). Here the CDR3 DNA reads TGTGCCAACAGCGGCACCACAGGGGTCACTGAAGCTTTCTTT. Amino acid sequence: CANSGTTGVTEAFF. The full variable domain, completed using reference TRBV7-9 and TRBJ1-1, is DTGVSQNPRHKITKRGQNVTFRCDPISEHNRLYWYRQTLGQGPEFLTYFQNEAQLEKSRLLSDRFSAERPKGSFSTLEIQRTEQGDSAMYLCANSGTTGVTEAFFGQGTRLTVV.

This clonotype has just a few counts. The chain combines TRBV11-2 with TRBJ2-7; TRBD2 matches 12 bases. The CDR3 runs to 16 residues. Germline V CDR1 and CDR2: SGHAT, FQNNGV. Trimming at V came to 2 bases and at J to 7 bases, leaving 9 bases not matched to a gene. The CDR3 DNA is TGTGCCAGCAGCTTACTACGGACTAGCGGGACGGGAGAGCAGTACTTC. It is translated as CASSLLRTSGTGEQYF. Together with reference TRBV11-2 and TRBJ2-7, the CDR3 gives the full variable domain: EAGVAQSPRYKIIEKRQSVAFWCNPISGHATLYWYQQILGQGPKLLIQFQNNGVVDDSQLPKDRFSAERLKGVDSTLKIQPAKLEDSAVYLCASSLLRTSGTGEQYFGPGTRLTVT.

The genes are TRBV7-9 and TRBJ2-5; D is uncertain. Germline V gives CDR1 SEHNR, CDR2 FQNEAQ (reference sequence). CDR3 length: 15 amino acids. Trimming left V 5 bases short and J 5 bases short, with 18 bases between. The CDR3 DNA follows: TGTGCCAGCAGCAACAGTATAACGCATCGGGAGACCCAGTACTTC. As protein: CASSNSITHRETQYF.

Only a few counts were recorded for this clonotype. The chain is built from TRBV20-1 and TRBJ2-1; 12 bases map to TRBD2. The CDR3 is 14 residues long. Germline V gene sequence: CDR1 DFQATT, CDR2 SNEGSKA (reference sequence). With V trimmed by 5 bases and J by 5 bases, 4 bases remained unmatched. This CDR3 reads CSAGLAGYDNEQFF. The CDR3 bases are TGCAGTGCTGGACTAGCGGGGTATGACAATGAGCAGTTCTTC.

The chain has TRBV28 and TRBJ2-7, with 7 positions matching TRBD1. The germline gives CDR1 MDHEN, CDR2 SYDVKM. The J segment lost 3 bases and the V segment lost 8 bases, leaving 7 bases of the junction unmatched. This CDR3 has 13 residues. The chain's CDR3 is CASQVGGDYEQYF. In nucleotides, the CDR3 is TGTGCCAGCCAGGTAGGGGGCGACTACGAGCAGTACTTC.

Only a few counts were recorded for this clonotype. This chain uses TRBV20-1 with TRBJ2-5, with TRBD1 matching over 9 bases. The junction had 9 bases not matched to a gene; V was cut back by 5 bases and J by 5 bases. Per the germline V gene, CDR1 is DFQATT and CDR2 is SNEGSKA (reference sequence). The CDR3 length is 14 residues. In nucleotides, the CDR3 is TGCAGTGCTTTACAGGGGGCGCGTGAGGAGACCCAGTACTTC. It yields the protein CSALQGAREETQYF.

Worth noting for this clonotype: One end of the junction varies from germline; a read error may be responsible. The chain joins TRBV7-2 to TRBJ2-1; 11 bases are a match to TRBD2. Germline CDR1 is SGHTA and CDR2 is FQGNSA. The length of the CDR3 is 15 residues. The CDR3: CASSSSGGNWNEQFF. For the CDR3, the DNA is TGCGCCAGCAGCTCTAGCGGGGGGAATTGGAATGAGCAGTTCTTC. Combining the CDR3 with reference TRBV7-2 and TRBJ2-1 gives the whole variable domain GAGVSQSPSNKVTEKGKDVELRCDPISGHTALYWYRQSLGQGLEFLIYFQGNSAPDKSGLPSDRFSAERTGGSVSTLTIQRTQQEDSAVYLCASSSSGGNWNEQFFGPGTRLTVL.

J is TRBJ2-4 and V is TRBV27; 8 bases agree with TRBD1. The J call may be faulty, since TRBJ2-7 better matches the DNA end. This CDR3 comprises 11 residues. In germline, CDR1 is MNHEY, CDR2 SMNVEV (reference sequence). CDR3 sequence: CAGDRGCEQYF. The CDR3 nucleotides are TGTGCCGGCGACAGGGGTTGCGAGCAGTACTTC.

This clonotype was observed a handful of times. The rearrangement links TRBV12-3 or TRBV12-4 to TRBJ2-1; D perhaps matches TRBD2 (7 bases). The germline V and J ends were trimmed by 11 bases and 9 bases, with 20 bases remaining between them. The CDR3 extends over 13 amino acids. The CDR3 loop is CAGGAGFGGEQFF. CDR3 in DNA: TGTGCCGGGGGGGCGGGGTTTGGAGGTGAGCAGTTCTTC.

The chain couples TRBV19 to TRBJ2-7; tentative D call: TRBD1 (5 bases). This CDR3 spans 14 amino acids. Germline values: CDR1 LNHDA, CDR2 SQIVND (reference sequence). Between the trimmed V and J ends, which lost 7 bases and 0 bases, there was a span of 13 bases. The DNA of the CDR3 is TGTGCCAGTAAAGTAGCTGACAGCTCCTACGAGCAGTACTTC. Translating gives CASKVADSSYEQYF.

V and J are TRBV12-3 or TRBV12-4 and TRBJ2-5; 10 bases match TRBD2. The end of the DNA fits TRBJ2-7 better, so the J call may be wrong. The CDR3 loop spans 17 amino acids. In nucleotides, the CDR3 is TGTGCCAGCAGTTGGAGGACTAGCGGTGCTATTATGGGCGAGCAGTACTTC. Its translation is CASSWRTSGAIMGEQYF.

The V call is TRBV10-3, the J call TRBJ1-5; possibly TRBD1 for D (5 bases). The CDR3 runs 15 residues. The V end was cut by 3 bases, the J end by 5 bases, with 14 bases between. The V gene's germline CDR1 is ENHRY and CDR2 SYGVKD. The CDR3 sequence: CAISERGTPDQPQHF. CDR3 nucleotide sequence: TGTGCCATCAGTGAAAGAGGGACGCCCGATCAGCCCCAGCATTTT.

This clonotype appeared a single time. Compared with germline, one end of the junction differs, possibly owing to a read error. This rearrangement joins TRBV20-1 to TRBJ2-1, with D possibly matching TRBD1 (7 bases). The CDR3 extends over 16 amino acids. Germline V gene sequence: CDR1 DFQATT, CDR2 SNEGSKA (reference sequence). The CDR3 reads CSARVGGTVNYNERFF. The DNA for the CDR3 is TGCAGTGCTAGAGTCGGCGGGACAGTTAACTACAATGAGCGGTTCTTC.

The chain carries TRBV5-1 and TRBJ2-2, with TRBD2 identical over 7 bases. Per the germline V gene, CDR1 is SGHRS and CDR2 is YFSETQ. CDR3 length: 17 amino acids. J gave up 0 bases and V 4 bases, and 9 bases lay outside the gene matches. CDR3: CASSAKSSGANTGELFF. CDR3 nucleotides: TGCGCCAGCAGCGCAAAGTCTAGCGGAGCGAACACCGGGGAGCTGTTTTTT.

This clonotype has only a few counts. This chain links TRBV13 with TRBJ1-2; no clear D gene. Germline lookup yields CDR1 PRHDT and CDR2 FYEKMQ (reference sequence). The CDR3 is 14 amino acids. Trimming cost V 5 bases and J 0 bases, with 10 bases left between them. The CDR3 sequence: CASSVERTNYGYTF. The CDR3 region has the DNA TGTGCCAGCAGCGTTGAGAGGACTAACTATGGCTACACCTTC.

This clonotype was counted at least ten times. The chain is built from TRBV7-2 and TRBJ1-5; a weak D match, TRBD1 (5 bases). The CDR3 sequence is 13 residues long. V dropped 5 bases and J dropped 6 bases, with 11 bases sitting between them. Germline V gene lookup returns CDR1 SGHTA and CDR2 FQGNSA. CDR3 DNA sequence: TGTGCCAGCAGCCGGGACCCAGGTCAGCCCCAGCATTTT. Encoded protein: CASSRDPGQPQHF.

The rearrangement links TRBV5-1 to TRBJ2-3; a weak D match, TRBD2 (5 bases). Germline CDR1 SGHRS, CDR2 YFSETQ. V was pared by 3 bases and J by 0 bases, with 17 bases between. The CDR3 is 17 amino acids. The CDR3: CASSSTGGRRSTDTQYF. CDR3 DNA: TGCGCCAGCAGCTCCACCGGAGGTCGTCGTAGCACAGATACGCAGTATTTT.

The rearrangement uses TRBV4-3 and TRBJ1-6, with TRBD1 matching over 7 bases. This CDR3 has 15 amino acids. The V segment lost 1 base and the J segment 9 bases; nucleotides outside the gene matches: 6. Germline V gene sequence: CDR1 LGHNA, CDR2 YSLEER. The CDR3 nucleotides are TGCGCCAGCAGCCAAGTTGGGGGACAGCCTTCACCCCTCCACTTT. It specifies CASSQVGGQPSPLHF.

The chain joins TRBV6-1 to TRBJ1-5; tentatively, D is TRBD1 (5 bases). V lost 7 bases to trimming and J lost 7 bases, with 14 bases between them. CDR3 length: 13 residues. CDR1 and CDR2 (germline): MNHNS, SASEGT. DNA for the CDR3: TGTGCCAGCACCCTGGGGGGGGAGCAGCCCCAGCATTTT. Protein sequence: CASTLGGEQPQHF.

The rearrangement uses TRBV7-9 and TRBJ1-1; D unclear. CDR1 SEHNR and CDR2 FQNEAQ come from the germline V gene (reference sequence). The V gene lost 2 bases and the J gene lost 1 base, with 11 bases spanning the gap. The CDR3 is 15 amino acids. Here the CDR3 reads CASSLNTVRNTEAFF. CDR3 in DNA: TGTGCCAGCAGCTTAAATACAGTCCGGAACACTGAAGCTTTCTTT.

The CDR3: CASSTPGRGGTDTQYF. Here the CDR3 DNA reads TGTGCCAGCAGCACCCCTGGCAGGGGGGGAACAGATACGCAGTATTTT. The chain is built from TRBV11-2 and TRBJ2-3; D assignment may be TRBD1 or TRBD2 (7 bases each). Trimming left V 5 bases short and J 3 bases short, with 18 bases between. Germline V gene data show CDR1 as SGHAT and CDR2 as FQNNGV. The CDR3 sequence is 16 residues long.

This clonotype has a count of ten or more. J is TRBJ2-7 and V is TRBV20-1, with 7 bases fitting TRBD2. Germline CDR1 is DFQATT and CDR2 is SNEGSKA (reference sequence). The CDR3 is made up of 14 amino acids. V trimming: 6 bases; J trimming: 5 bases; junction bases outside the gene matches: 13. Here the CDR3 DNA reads TGCAGTGCAAACTTCCGGGGGGTGGGGGACGAGCAGTACTTC. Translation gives CSANFRGVGDEQYF.